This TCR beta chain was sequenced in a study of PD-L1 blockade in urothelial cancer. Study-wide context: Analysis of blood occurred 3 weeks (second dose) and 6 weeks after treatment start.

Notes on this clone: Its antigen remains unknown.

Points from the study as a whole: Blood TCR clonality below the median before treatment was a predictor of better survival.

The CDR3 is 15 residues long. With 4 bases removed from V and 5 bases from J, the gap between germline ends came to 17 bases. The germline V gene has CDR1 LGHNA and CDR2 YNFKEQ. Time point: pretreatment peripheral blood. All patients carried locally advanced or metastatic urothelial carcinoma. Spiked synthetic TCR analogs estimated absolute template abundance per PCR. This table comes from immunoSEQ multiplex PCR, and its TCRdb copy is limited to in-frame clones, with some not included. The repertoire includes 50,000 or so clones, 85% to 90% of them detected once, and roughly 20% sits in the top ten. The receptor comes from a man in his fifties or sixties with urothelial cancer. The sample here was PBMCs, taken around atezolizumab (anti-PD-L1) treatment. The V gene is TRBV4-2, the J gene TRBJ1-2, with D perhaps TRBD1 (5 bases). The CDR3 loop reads CASSPTTVSKYGYTF. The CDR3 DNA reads TGTGCCAGCAGCCCGACGACAGTTTCCAAATATGGCTACACCTTC.